This T cell receptor (beta chain) stems from a study of T cell repertoires in cytomegalovirus infection. TCRdb re-derived calls from the reads in MiXCR, one entry per CDR3 protein. The sample has fewer than 900,000 distinct CDR3 sequences, about 28% seen once; the top ten hold about an eighth. The trim removed 6 bases at V and 9 bases at J, leaving 12 bases unmatched. Germline V lookup: CDR1 MNHEY, CDR2 SMNVEV (reference sequence). The CDR3 sequence is 14 residues long. A note on this clonotype: Its cognate antigen is unknown.

The starting material was cultured CD8+ T cells from PBMCs, obtained from culture after CMV antigen stimulation. The sequence derives from a human donor in good health (CMV status not recorded). Some clones in this sample may be carry-over from other donors' samples. The chain is built from TRBV27 and TRBJ2-5; 8 bases agree with TRBD2. The CDR3 sequence is CASSPGTSQGAQYF. CDR3 sequence (DNA): TGTGCCAGCAGCCCCGGGACTAGTCAAGGGGCCCAGTACTTC.